This T cell receptor beta chain was identified during a study of CD4 and CD8 cells across lung adenocarcinoma regions. One entry per CDR3 protein results from TCRdb running MiXCR on the PCR reads. The profile covers about 25,000 distinct CDR3 sequences, with roughly half appearing a single time and 45% to 60% taken by the ten largest. The patients had localized lung adenocarcinoma, a non-small cell subtype. Germline CDR1 is SGHRS and CDR2 is YFSETQ. This CDR3 has 15 residues. The clonotype was recovered from a male donor with lung adenocarcinoma. The CD4 and CD8 labels of this study may be unreliable. Sequenced sample: CD8+ T cells from the center of a lung tumor. The rearrangement uses TRBV5-1 and TRBJ2-1, with TRBD1 identical over 7 bases. The DNA end is more similar to TRBJ2-7, so the J call may be wrong. This CDR3 is CASSLGALTGHEQYF. The CDR3 region has the DNA TGCGCCAGCAGCTTGGGGGCCCTGACAGGGCACGAGCAGTACTTC.